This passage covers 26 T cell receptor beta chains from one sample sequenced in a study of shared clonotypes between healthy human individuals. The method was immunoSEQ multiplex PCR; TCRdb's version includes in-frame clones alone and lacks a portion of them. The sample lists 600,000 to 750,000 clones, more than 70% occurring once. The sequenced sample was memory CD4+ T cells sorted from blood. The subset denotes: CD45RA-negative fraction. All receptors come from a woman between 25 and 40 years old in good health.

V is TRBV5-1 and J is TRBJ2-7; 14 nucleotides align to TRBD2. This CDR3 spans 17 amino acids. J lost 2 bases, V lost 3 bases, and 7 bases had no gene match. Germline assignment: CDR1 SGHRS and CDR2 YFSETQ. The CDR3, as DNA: TGCGCCAGCAGCTCTCCGGGACTAGCGGGAGCCGCCTACGAGCAGTACTTC. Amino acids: CASSSPGLAGAAYEQYF.

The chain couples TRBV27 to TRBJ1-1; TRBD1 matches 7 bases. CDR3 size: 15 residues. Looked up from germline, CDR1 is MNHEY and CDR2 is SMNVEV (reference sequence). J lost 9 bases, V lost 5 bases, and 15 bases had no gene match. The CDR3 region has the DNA TGTGCCAGCAGTAGTGGTGACCTACAGGGGTCGAAAGCTTTCTTT. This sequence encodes CASSSGDLQGSKAFF.

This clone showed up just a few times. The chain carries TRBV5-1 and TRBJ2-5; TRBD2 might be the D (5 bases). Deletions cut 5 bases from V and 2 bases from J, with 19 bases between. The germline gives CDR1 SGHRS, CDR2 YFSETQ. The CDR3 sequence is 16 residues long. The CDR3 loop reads CASRKTLNAGQETQYF. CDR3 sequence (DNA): TGCGCCAGCAGAAAGACTCTTAACGCGGGTCAAGAGACCCAGTACTTC.

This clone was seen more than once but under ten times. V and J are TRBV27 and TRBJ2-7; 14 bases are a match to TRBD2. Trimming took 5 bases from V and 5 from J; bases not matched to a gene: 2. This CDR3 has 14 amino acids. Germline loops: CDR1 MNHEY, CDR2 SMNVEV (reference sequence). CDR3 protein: CASSRLAGGDEQYF. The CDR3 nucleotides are TGTGCCAGCAGTCGACTAGCGGGAGGGGACGAGCAGTACTTC.

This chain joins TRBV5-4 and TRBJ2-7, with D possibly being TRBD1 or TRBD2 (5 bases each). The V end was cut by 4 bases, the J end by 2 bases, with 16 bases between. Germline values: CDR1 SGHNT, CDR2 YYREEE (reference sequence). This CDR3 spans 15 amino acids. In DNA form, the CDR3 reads TGTGCCAGCAGCGGGGGTTTGGTGGGAACCTACGAGCAGTACTTC. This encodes CASSGGLVGTYEQYF.

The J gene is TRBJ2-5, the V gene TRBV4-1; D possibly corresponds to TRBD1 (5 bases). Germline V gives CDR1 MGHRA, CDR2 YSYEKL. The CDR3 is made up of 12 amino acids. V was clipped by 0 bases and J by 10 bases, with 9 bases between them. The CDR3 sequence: CASSQDGALQYF. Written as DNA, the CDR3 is TGCGCCAGCAGCCAAGATGGGGCTCTCCAGTACTTC.

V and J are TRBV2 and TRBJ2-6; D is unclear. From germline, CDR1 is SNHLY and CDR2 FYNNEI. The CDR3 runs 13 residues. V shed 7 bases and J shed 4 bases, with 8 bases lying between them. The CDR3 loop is CASNLRGANVLTF. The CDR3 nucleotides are TGTGCCAGCAACCTTAGGGGGGCCAACGTCCTGACTTTC.

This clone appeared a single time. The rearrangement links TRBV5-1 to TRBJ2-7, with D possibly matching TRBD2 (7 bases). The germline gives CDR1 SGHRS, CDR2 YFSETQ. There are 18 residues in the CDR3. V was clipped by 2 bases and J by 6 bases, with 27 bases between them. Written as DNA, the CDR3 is TGCGCCAGCAGCTTAGGGGGGGGACTCCCCACCGTATCAGGCGAGCAGTACTTC. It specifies CASSLGGGLPTVSGEQYF. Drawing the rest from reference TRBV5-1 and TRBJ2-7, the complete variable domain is KAGVTQTPRYLIKTRGQQVTLSCSPISGHRSVSWYQQTPGQGLQFLFEYFSETQRNKGNFPGRFSGRQFSNSRSEMNVSTLELGDSALYLCASSLGGGLPTVSGEQYFGPGTRLTVT.

The CDR3 DNA follows: TGTGCCAGTGGTTCAGGGGAGTATTTCAGCAATCAGCCCCAGCATTTT. It codes for CASGSGEYFSNQPQHF. The V and J genes are TRBV19 and TRBJ1-5; D is possibly TRBD1 (6 bases). CDR1 and CDR2 (germline): LNHDA, SQIVND (reference sequence). V lost 8 bases and J 1 base, leaving 18 bases between the germline ends. The CDR3 has 16 residues.

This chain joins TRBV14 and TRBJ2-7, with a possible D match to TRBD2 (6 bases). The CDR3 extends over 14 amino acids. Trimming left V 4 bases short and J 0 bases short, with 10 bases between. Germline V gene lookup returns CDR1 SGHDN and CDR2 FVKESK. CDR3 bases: TGTGCCAGCAGCCGGGGACTTTACTCCTACGAGCAGTACTTC. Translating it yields CASSRGLYSYEQYF.

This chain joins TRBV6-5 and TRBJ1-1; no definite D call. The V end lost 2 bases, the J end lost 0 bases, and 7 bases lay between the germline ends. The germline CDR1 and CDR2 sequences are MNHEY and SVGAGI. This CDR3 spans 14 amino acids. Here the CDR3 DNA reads TGTGCCAGCAGTTACAGAAGTCTGAACACTGAAGCTTTCTTT. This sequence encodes CASSYRSLNTEAFF.

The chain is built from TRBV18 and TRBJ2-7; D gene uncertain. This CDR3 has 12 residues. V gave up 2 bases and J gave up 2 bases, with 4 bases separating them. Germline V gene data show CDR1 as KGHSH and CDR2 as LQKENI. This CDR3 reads CASSPETYEQYF. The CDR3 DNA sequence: TGTGCCAGCTCACCAGAGACCTACGAGCAGTACTTC.

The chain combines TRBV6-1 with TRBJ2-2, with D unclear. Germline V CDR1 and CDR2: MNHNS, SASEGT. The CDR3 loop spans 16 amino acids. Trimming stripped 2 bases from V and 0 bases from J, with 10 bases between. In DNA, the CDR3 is TGTGCCAGCAGTGAAAGTGCGAATTCGAACACCGGGGAGCTGTTTTTT. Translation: CASSESANSNTGELFF.

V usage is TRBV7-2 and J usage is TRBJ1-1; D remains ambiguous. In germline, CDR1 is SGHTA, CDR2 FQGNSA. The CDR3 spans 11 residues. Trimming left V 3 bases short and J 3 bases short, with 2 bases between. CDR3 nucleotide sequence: TGTGCCAGCAGCTTTGACACTGAAGCTTTCTTT. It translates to CASSFDTEAFF.

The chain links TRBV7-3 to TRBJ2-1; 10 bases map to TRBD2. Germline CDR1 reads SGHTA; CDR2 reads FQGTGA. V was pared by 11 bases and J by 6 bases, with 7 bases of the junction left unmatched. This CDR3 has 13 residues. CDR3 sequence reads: CACRASGSNEQFF. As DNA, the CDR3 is TGTGCCTGTCGAGCTAGCGGGAGCAATGAGCAGTTCTTC.

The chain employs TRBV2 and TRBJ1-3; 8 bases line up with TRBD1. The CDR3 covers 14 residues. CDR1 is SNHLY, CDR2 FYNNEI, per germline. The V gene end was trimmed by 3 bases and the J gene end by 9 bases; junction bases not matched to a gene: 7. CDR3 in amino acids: CASSEVDRGSTIYF. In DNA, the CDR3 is TGTGCCAGCAGTGAGGTTGACAGGGGTTCCACCATATATTTT. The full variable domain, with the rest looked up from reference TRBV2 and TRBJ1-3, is EPEVTQTPSHQVTQMGQEVILRCVPISNHLYFYWYRQILGQKVEFLVSFYNNEISEKSEIFDDQFSVERPDGSNFTLKIRSTKLEDSAMYFCASSEVDRGSTIYFGEGSWLTVV.

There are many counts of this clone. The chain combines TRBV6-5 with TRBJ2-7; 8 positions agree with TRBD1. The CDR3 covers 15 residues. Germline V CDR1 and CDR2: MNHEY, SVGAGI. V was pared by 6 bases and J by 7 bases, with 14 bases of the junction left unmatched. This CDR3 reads CASSRAADRAREQYF. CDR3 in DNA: TGTGCCAGCAGCCGTGCCGCGGACAGGGCTCGGGAGCAGTACTTC.

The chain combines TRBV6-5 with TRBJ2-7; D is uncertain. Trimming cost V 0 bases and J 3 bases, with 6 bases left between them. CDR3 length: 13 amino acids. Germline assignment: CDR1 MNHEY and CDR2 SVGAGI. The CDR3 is CASSYSKDYEQYF. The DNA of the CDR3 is TGTGCCAGCAGTTACTCGAAAGACTACGAGCAGTACTTC.

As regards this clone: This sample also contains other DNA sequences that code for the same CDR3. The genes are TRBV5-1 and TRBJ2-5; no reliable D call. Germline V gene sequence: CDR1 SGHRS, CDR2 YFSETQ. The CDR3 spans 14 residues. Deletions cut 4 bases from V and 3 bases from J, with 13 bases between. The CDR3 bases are TGCGCCAGCAGCCCTGGTAGGGCTGAAGAGACCCAGTACTTC. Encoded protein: CASSPGRAEETQYF.

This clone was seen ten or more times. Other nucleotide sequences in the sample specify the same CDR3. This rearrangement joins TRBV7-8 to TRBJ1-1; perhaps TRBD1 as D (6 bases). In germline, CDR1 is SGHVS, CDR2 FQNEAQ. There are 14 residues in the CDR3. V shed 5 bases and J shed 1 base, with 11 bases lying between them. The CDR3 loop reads CASSPWTANTEAFF. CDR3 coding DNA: TGTGCCAGCAGCCCTTGGACAGCGAACACTGAAGCTTTCTTT.

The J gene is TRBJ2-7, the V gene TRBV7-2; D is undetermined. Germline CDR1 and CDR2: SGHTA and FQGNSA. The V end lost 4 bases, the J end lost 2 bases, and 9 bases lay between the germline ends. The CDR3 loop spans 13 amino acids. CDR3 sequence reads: CASSSHAAYEQYF. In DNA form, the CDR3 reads TGTGCCAGCAGCTCCCACGCGGCCTACGAGCAGTACTTC.

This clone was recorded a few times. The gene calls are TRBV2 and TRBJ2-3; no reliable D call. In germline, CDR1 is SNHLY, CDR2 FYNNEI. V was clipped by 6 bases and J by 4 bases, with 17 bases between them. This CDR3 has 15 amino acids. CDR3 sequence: CASSPSRSTADTQYF. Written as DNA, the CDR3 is TGTGCCAGCAGCCCAAGTCGGAGCACTGCAGATACGCAGTATTTT. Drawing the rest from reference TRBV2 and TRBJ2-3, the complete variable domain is EPEVTQTPSHQVTQMGQEVILRCVPISNHLYFYWYRQILGQKVEFLVSFYNNEISEKSEIFDDQFSVERPDGSNFTLKIRSTKLEDSAMYFCASSPSRSTADTQYFGPGTRLTVL.

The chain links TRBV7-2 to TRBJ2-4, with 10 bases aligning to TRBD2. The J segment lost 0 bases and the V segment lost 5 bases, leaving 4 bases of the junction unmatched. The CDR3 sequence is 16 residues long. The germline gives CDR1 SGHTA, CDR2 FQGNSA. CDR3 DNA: TGTGCCAGCAGCGTACTAGCGGGGCTAGCCAAAAACATTCAGTACTTC. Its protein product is CASSVLAGLAKNIQYF. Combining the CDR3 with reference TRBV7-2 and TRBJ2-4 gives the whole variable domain GAGVSQSPSNKVTEKGKDVELRCDPISGHTALYWYRQSLGQGLEFLIYFQGNSAPDKSGLPSDRFSAERTGGSVSTLTIQRTQQEDSAVYLCASSVLAGLAKNIQYFGAGTRLSVL.

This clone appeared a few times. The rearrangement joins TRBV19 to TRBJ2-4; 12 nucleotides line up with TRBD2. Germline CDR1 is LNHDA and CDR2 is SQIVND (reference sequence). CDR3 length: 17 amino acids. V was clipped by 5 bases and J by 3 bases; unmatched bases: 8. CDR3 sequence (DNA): TGTGCCAGTAGTCTCCGACTAGCGGGAGTCTACAAAAACATTCAGTACTTC. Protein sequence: CASSLRLAGVYKNIQYF.

CDR3 residues: CASSLNTGTGGGKLFF. CDR3 DNA: TGCGCCAGCAGCTTAAACACCGGGACAGGGGGAGGAAAACTGTTTTTT. The chain couples TRBV5-1 to TRBJ1-4, with 11 bases that match TRBD1. V trimming: 2 bases; J trimming: 10 bases; junction bases outside the gene matches: 10. The CDR3 runs 16 residues. Germline values: CDR1 SGHRS, CDR2 YFSETQ.

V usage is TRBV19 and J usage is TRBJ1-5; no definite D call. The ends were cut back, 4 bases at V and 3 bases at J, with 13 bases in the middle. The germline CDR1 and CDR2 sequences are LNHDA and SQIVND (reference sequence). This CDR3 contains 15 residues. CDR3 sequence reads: CASSTPGRFNQPQHF. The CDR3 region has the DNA TGTGCCAGTAGTACACCCGGCAGGTTCAATCAGCCCCAGCATTTT. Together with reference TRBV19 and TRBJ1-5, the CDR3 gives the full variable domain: DGGITQSPKYLFRKEGQNVTLSCEQNLNHDAMYWYRQDPGQGLRLIYYSQIVNDFQKGDIAEGYSVSREKKESFPLTVTSAQKNPTAFYLCASSTPGRFNQPQHFGDGTRLSIL.